This is a list of T cell receptor beta chains from one sample in a study of T cells after yellow fever vaccination. TCRdb itself ran the 5' RACE reads through MiXCR, one entry per CDR3 protein. This table has hundreds of thousands of distinct CDR3 sequences, 12% appearing once. Source: CD4+ T cells sorted from PBMCs, taken 15 days after the yellow fever booster vaccination. These receptors all come from a man younger than 35 who received the YFV17D yellow fever vaccine. Both conserved end residues are part of each CDR3. The order of the fields is J gene, V gene, D gene, clone size, CDR3 DNA, CDR3 protein. D genes are given only for firm matches. Size is stated for part of the rows, as once, few or many counts, or as a class when the clone is expanded.

j_gene: TRBJ1-2
v_gene: TRBV5-1
d_gene: NA
abundance: NA
CDR3nt: TGCGCCAGCAGCGTGGATACGGAGGGCTATGGCTACACCTTC
CDR3aa: CASSVDTEGYGYTF

j_gene: TRBJ2-5
v_gene: TRBV15
d_gene: NA
abundance: many
CDR3nt: TGTGCCACCAGCAGAGGAGGAGGGGGGGCCGTTAAGACCCAGTACTTC
CDR3aa: CATSRGGGGAVKTQYF

j_gene: TRBJ2-3
v_gene: TRBV5-4
d_gene: NA
abundance: NA
CDR3nt: TGTGCCAGCAGCTTAATTCAGGGCAGCACAGATACGCAGTATTTT
CDR3aa: CASSLIQGSTDTQYF

j_gene: TRBJ1-1
v_gene: TRBV9
d_gene: NA
abundance: NA
CDR3nt: TGTGCCAGCAGCGTAGAAAGGGGGAGAGCTTTCTTT
CDR3aa: CASSVERGRAFF

j_gene: TRBJ2-3
v_gene: TRBV7-2
d_gene: TRBD2
abundance: many
CDR3nt: TGTGCCAGCAGCTTAGGCATAAGCGGGGGGGCCGTAGATACGCAGTATTTT
CDR3aa: CASSLGISGGAVDTQYF

j_gene: TRBJ2-3
v_gene: TRBV4-1
d_gene: TRBD1
abundance: NA
CDR3nt: TGCGCCAGCAGTTCCGTCAAGGGGAGGACAGGGCAAACAGATACGCAGTATTTT
CDR3aa: CASSSVKGRTGQTDTQYF

j_gene: TRBJ1-2
v_gene: TRBV4-3
d_gene: TRBD1
abundance: NA
CDR3nt: TGCGCCAGCAGCCCAAACCGACAGGGAGGGTATGGCTACACCTTC
CDR3aa: CASSPNRQGGYGYTF

j_gene: TRBJ1-1
v_gene: TRBV7-3
d_gene: NA
abundance: few
CDR3nt: TGTGCCAGCAGCCTTGAGAAGAACACTGAAGCTTTCTTT
CDR3aa: CASSLEKNTEAFF

j_gene: TRBJ2-7
v_gene: TRBV7-2
d_gene: NA
abundance: few
CDR3nt: TGTGCCAGCAGCCGATCTTTACCCTACGAGCAGTACTTC
CDR3aa: CASSRSLPYEQYF

j_gene: TRBJ1-2
v_gene: TRBV5-1
d_gene: NA
abundance: NA
CDR3nt: TGCGCCAGCAGCTTAACGACACCTAACTATGGCTACACCTTC
CDR3aa: CASSLTTPNYGYTF

j_gene: TRBJ2-3
v_gene: TRBV14
d_gene: NA
abundance: many
CDR3nt: TGTGCCAGCAGCCAAGATAGGGGTACGCAGTATTTT
CDR3aa: CASSQDRGTQYF

j_gene: TRBJ2-7
v_gene: TRBV20-1
d_gene: NA
abundance: few
CDR3nt: TGCAGTGCTAGAGACATAGCGACGCCCTTTCGCGAGCAGTACTTC
CDR3aa: CSARDIATPFREQYF

j_gene: TRBJ2-2
v_gene: TRBV7-9
d_gene: NA
abundance: many
CDR3nt: TGTGCCAGCAGCTTTTTTGGCGTCAACACCGGGGAGCTGTTTTTT
CDR3aa: CASSFFGVNTGELFF

j_gene: TRBJ2-3
v_gene: TRBV7-2
d_gene: NA
abundance: NA
CDR3nt: TGTGCCAGCAGCTTAGACAGATCCCGCACAGATACGCAGTATTTT
CDR3aa: CASSLDRSRTDTQYF

j_gene: TRBJ1-1
v_gene: TRBV6-2/TRBV6-3
d_gene: NA
abundance: NA
CDR3nt: TGTGCCAGCAACCTCGATCTGAACACTGAAGCTTTCTTT
CDR3aa: CASNLDLNTEAFF

j_gene: TRBJ2-2
v_gene: TRBV5-1
d_gene: TRBD2
abundance: few
CDR3nt: TGCGCCAGCAGCTTGACTAGCGGGGGGGCCGCCGGGGAGCTGTTTTTT
CDR3aa: CASSLTSGGAAGELFF

j_gene: TRBJ1-4
v_gene: TRBV5-6
d_gene: TRBD1
abundance: many
CDR3nt: TGTGCCAGCAGCGGGGAAACAGGGGATGGTGAAAAACTGTTTTTT
CDR3aa: CASSGETGDGEKLFF

j_gene: TRBJ1-4
v_gene: TRBV5-6
d_gene: NA
abundance: few
CDR3nt: TGTGCCAGCAGCTTGGCCGGGGCTGCAACTAATGAAAAACTGTTTTTT
CDR3aa: CASSLAGAATNEKLFF

j_gene: TRBJ1-5
v_gene: TRBV20-1
d_gene: NA
abundance: once
CDR3nt: TGCAGTGCTACGGGGGCGACGCATCACCCCCAGCATTTT
CDR3aa: CSATGATHHPQHF

j_gene: TRBJ1-5
v_gene: TRBV12-3/TRBV12-4
d_gene: NA
abundance: few
CDR3nt: TGTGCCAGCAGTGCAGGACAGTACAATCAGCCCCAGCATTTT
CDR3aa: CASSAGQYNQPQHF

j_gene: TRBJ1-5
v_gene: TRBV7-9
d_gene: NA
abundance: NA
CDR3nt: TGTGCCAGCAGCTTAGAGAGTAGCAATCAGCCCCAGCATTTT
CDR3aa: CASSLESSNQPQHF

j_gene: TRBJ2-5
v_gene: TRBV5-4
d_gene: NA
abundance: few
CDR3nt: TGTGCCAGCAGCCCGGTCTTGGGGGGAGAGACCCAGTACTTC
CDR3aa: CASSPVLGGETQYF

j_gene: TRBJ2-7
v_gene: TRBV18
d_gene: TRBD1
abundance: many
CDR3nt: TGTGCCAGCTCACCGGGACAGGGGGTGGTCTACGAGCAGTACTTC
CDR3aa: CASSPGQGVVYEQYF

j_gene: TRBJ1-4
v_gene: TRBV4-1
d_gene: NA
abundance: NA
CDR3nt: TGCGCCAGCAGCCCCTCCTCGCCGGGACGGAGTAATGAAAAACTGTTTTTT
CDR3aa: CASSPSSPGRSNEKLFF

j_gene: TRBJ1-5
v_gene: TRBV5-1
d_gene: TRBD1
abundance: few
CDR3nt: TGCGCCAGCAGCGGCCGGACAGGGGAGCAGCCCCAGCATTTT
CDR3aa: CASSGRTGEQPQHF

j_gene: TRBJ1-5
v_gene: TRBV29-1
d_gene: TRBD1
abundance: NA
CDR3nt: TGCAGCGCTGCCCCAGGGGGGAATCAGCCCCAGCATTTT
CDR3aa: CSAAPGGNQPQHF

j_gene: TRBJ2-4
v_gene: TRBV2
d_gene: NA
abundance: many
CDR3nt: TGTGCCAGCAGGCGGGCCAAAAACATTCAGTACTTC
CDR3aa: CASRRAKNIQYF

j_gene: TRBJ2-1
v_gene: TRBV9
d_gene: TRBD2
abundance: few
CDR3nt: TGTGCCAGCAGCGTAGTCGGGTCTAGCGGGGGCCGAACCTACAATGAGCAGTTCTTC
CDR3aa: CASSVVGSSGGRTYNEQFF

j_gene: TRBJ2-7
v_gene: TRBV5-1
d_gene: NA
abundance: NA
CDR3nt: TGCGCCAGCAGCTTGTTACCAGGGGAGTCCTACGAGCAGTACTTC
CDR3aa: CASSLLPGESYEQYF

j_gene: TRBJ1-5
v_gene: TRBV18
d_gene: TRBD1
abundance: once
CDR3nt: TGTGCCAGCTCGCTAACAGGGGACGAGGTCCAGCATTTT
CDR3aa: CASSLTGDEVQHF

j_gene: TRBJ2-3
v_gene: TRBV7-2
d_gene: TRBD1
abundance: few
CDR3nt: TGTGCCAGCAGCCCCTCCGGGACAGGGGTGACAGATACGCAGTATTTT
CDR3aa: CASSPSGTGVTDTQYF

j_gene: TRBJ2-1
v_gene: TRBV20-1
d_gene: TRBD1
abundance: many
CDR3nt: TGCAGTGCTACAACCGGGACAGGGGGTTCCAATGAGCAGTTCTTC
CDR3aa: CSATTGTGGSNEQFF

j_gene: TRBJ2-2
v_gene: TRBV12-3/TRBV12-4
d_gene: NA
abundance: NA
CDR3nt: TGTGCCAGCAAATCTTTGAACACCGGGGAGCTGTTTTTT
CDR3aa: CASKSLNTGELFF

j_gene: TRBJ1-2
v_gene: TRBV21-1
d_gene: NA
abundance: NA
CDR3nt: TGTGCCAGCAGCCCCCGGGGACAGGGGGCTTGGGAGGGGGGCTACACCTTC
CDR3aa: CASSPRGQGAWEGGYTF

j_gene: TRBJ2-7
v_gene: TRBV5-5
d_gene: NA
abundance: many
CDR3nt: TGTGCCAGCAGCTTGCTCGGGGAGAGCTCCTACGAGCAGTACTTC
CDR3aa: CASSLLGESSYEQYF

j_gene: TRBJ2-3
v_gene: TRBV6-1
d_gene: NA
abundance: many
CDR3nt: TGTGCCAGCAGCAAAACTAGGGCAGATACGCAGTATTTT
CDR3aa: CASSKTRADTQYF

j_gene: TRBJ2-3
v_gene: TRBV7-3
d_gene: TRBD2
abundance: NA
CDR3nt: TGTGCCAGCAGCCCAACGGGACTAGCGTCGGTGGATACGCAGTATTTT
CDR3aa: CASSPTGLASVDTQYF

j_gene: TRBJ2-3
v_gene: TRBV24-1
d_gene: NA
abundance: few
CDR3nt: TGTGCCACCAGTGATCCACAGGGTTCGGGCACAGATACGCAGTATTTT
CDR3aa: CATSDPQGSGTDTQYF

j_gene: TRBJ1-2
v_gene: TRBV30
d_gene: NA
abundance: NA
CDR3nt: TGTGCCTGGAGTGGTTACCTTCGAGACTATGGCTACACCTTC
CDR3aa: CAWSGYLRDYGYTF

j_gene: TRBJ2-3
v_gene: TRBV9
d_gene: NA
abundance: NA
CDR3nt: TGTGCCAGCAGCGTAGCGGCGGGTCCAGATACGCAGTATTTT
CDR3aa: CASSVAAGPDTQYF

j_gene: TRBJ1-1
v_gene: TRBV3-1
d_gene: NA
abundance: NA
CDR3nt: TGTGCCAGCAGCCAATATAGGGGAGGGAACACTGAAGCTTTCTTT
CDR3aa: CASSQYRGGNTEAFF

j_gene: TRBJ1-2
v_gene: TRBV18
d_gene: NA
abundance: NA
CDR3nt: TGTGCCAGCTCACCTTCCCCAGATGGCTACACCTTC
CDR3aa: CASSPSPDGYTF